Listed below are T cell receptor beta chains from one sample, sequenced in a study of blood T cell repertoires in COVID-19. The assay was immunoSEQ multiplex PCR, and TCRdb's table has in-frame clones only and misses some. The sample carries 70,000 to 90,000 clones, under 85% recorded once. Material for sequencing was peripheral blood. The receptors derive from a man between 65 and 85 years old with acute or convalescent COVID-19. Each CDR3 is given with its conserved first and last residue. The D gene is left open where the match is weak. Part of the rows lack a size; the others show once, few, many or a class for expanded clones.

d_call	clone_size	v_call	j_call	cdr3_nt	cdr3_aa
.	.	TRBV29-1	TRBJ2-1	TGCAGCGTTGCTGGCGGGGGCCACAATGAGCAGTTCTTC	CSVAGGGHNEQFF
TRBD1	.	TRBV10-3	TRBJ2-5	TGTGCCATCAGTTCGACAGGGGGCGAGGAGACCCAGTACTTC	CAISSTGGEETQYF
TRBD1	.	TRBV5-1	TRBJ2-2	TGCGCCAGCAGCCCCCGGACAGGGATGAACACCGGGGAGCTGTTTTTT	CASSPRTGMNTGELFF
TRBD2	.	TRBV7-3	TRBJ2-1	TGTGCCAGCAGCCGGGGGGTCAGCTCCTACAATGAGCAGTTCTTC	CASSRGVSSYNEQFF
.	.	TRBV28	TRBJ1-2	TGTGCCAGCAGTAGAGTCGCAGGCTACACCTTC	CASSRVAGYTF
TRBD1	.	TRBV2	TRBJ2-5	TGTGCCAGCAGTCAAAACAGGGGCGAACAGACCCAGTACTTC	CASSQNRGEQTQYF
TRBD1	once	TRBV19	TRBJ1-5	TGTGCCAGTAGTATGGGACAGGGTGGAAAGCCCCAGCATTTT	CASSMGQGGKPQHF
.	few	TRBV29-1	TRBJ1-5	TGCAGCGTTGTGGTGACGGGGGATCCCCTTAGCAATCAGCCCCAGCATTTT	CSVVVTGDPLSNQPQHF
TRBD1	once	TRBV6-5	TRBJ2-5	TGTGCCAGCAGTTACAGGGGGCGGAAGCAAGAGACCCAGTACTTC	CASSYRGRKQETQYF
TRBD1	.	TRBV11-2	TRBJ1-2	TGTGCCAGCAGCCCGGGACAGGGCTATGGCTACACCTTC	CASSPGQGYGYTF
TRBD1	.	TRBV25-1	TRBJ1-3	TGTGCCAGCACCTCTTTCTGGGGACAGACCCGAAAAGGAAACACCATATATTTT	CASTSFWGQTRKGNTIYF
.	.	TRBV18	TRBJ1-4	TGTGCCAGCTCACCAGATTTGGGCGAAAAACTGTTTTTT	CASSPDLGEKLFF
TRBD2	once	TRBV13	TRBJ2-3	TGTGCCAGCAGCCTCCGGACTAGCGGGGTTGTAGATACGCAGTATTTT	CASSLRTSGVVDTQYF
TRBD1	once	TRBV19	TRBJ1-5	TGTGCCAGTAGCCCCGGGACAGGGAGAAATCAGCCCCAGCATTTT	CASSPGTGRNQPQHF
TRBD2	.	TRBV28	TRBJ2-1	TGTGCCAGCAGACAAGGACTAGCATTCTACAATGAGCAGTTCTTC	CASRQGLAFYNEQFF
.	.	TRBV20-1	TRBJ2-3	TGCAGCAAACAGGGCACAGATACGCAGTATTTT	CSKQGTDTQYF
TRBD1	once	TRBV5-1	TRBJ2-1	TGCGCCAGCAGCTTCGACAGGGGGAATGAGCAGTTCTTC	CASSFDRGNEQFF
.	.	TRBV2	TRBJ1-1	TGTGCCAGCAGTGCGGGACAAATTCTTGAAGCTTTCTTT	CASSAGQILEAFF
TRBD2	.	TRBV2	TRBJ2-1	TGTGCCAGCGAAGCGGGGGGGCAGGAAAATGAGCAGTTCTTC	CASEAGGQENEQFF
TRBD1	.	TRBV5-5	TRBJ1-3	TGTGCCAGCAGCCTGACAGGGTCCTCTGGAAACACCATATATTTT	CASSLTGSSGNTIYF
TRBD1	.	TRBV23-1	TRBJ2-7	TGCGCCAGCAGTCACCTGGACAGGGGGCTTATCGACGAGCAGTACTTC	CASSHLDRGLIDEQYF
.	.	TRBV6-1	TRBJ2-2	TGTGCCAGCAGTGACAGATCTACCGGGGAGCTGTTTTTT	CASSDRSTGELFF
TRBD1	.	TRBV5-1	TRBJ1-1	TGCGCCAGCAGCTTGCACCAGGGGGCCAGTTGGGCTTTCTTT	CASSLHQGASWAFF
.	few	TRBV4-1	TRBJ2-3	TGCGCCAGCAGCCTCGACAGGACCAGCACAGATACGCAGTATTTT	CASSLDRTSTDTQYF
.	.	TRBV6-5	TRBJ1-1	TGTGCCAGCAGCAGGCGAAACACTGAAGCTTTCTTT	CASSRRNTEAFF
TRBD2	.	TRBV5-1	TRBJ2-2	TGCGCCAGCAGCTTGGGCGCCTCTAGCGGGGTGAGTCGGGAGCTGTTTTTT	CASSLGASSGVSRELFF
TRBD1	.	TRBV2	TRBJ2-1	TGTGCCAGCAGTGTCCGGGACAGGGGGTCGAATGAGCAGTTCTTC	CASSVRDRGSNEQFF
TRBD2	few	TRBV16	TRBJ2-3	TGTGCCAGCAGCCCTAAGCGGGGAGGAGATACGCAGTATTTT	CASSPKRGGDTQYF
TRBD2	few	TRBV6-2/TRBV6-3	TRBJ2-3	TGTGCCAGCAGCCCTAGCGGGGGTTTAGATACGCAGTATTTT	CASSPSGGLDTQYF
.	.	TRBV12-3/TRBV12-4	TRBJ2-7	TGTGCCAGCAGCTATCCAGGATCCGAGCAGTACTTC	CASSYPGSEQYF
TRBD1	.	TRBV7-2	TRBJ2-1	TGTGCCAGCAGCCCGGACAGGGCCTACAATGAGCAGTTCTTC	CASSPDRAYNEQFF
TRBD1	.	TRBV4-1	TRBJ2-2	TGCGCCCGCAGAGGGGGGGACAGGGGTGGGACCGGGGAGCTGTTTTTT	CARRGGDRGGTGELFF
TRBD2	.	TRBV7-3	TRBJ2-3	TGTGCCAGCAGCCCCGGACTAGCGTTTTCAGATACGCAGTATTTT	CASSPGLAFSDTQYF
TRBD1	few	TRBV7-3	TRBJ2-2	TGTGCCAGCAGCAAGACAGGGATCGACACCGGGGAGCTGTTTTTT	CASSKTGIDTGELFF
TRBD1	.	TRBV18	TRBJ1-5	TGTGCCAGCTCACCCCGGGACAGGGTCAATCAGCCCCAGCATTTT	CASSPRDRVNQPQHF
TRBD1	few	TRBV11-2	TRBJ2-1	TGTGCCAGCAGCTTTACAGGGGGCGGTGAGCAGTTCTTC	CASSFTGGGEQFF
TRBD2	once	TRBV18	TRBJ2-5	TGTGCCAGCTCCCTCATGCGACTAGCGGGGCTCCAAGAGACCCAGTACTTC	CASSLMRLAGLQETQYF
TRBD1	.	TRBV5-1	TRBJ2-1	TGCGCCAGCAGCTTGGCGCCAGGGGGTGAGCAGTTCTTC	CASSLAPGGEQFF
.	.	TRBV30	TRBJ2-5	TGTGCCTGGAGTAAGGGTGGGGGGGCCGAGTCCCAGTACTTC	CAWSKGGGAESQYF
TRBD2	once	TRBV9	TRBJ2-2	TGTGCCAGCAGCGCTAGCGGGGGTCTCACCGGGGAGCTGTTTTTT	CASSASGGLTGELFF
.	.	TRBV6-5	TRBJ1-5	TGTGCCAGCAGTTATGACAGGTTGAGCAATCAGCCCCAGCATTTT	CASSYDRLSNQPQHF
TRBD1	.	TRBV27	TRBJ2-3	TGTGCCAGCAGTTCCCTTGGACAGGGGGAAGATACGCAGTATTTT	CASSSLGQGEDTQYF
.	.	TRBV19	TRBJ1-1	TGTGCCAGTGTAGGGGACACTGAAGCTTTCTTT	CASVGDTEAFF
TRBD1	.	TRBV5-4	TRBJ2-5	TGTGCCAGCAGCTCCCACGGACAGGGCACGTACCAAGAGACCCAGTACTTC	CASSSHGQGTYQETQYF
TRBD1	.	TRBV18	TRBJ2-2	TGTGCCAGCTCACCAAGACAGGGGACCGGGGAGCTGTTTTTT	CASSPRQGTGELFF
TRBD2	.	TRBV7-6	TRBJ2-5	TGTGCCAGCAGCCCCCGGGCCGGGACTAGCGGGGGAAGGTACCAAGAGACCCAGTACTTC	CASSPRAGTSGGRYQETQYF
.	.	TRBV11-2	TRBJ2-2	TGTGCCAGCGAGGCGGTAACCGGGGAGCTGTTTTTT	CASEAVTGELFF
.	.	TRBV6-1	TRBJ2-7	TGTGCCAGCAGTGAAAGGGGATTCTACGAGCAGTACTTC	CASSERGFYEQYF
TRBD1	.	TRBV6-5	TRBJ2-3	TGTGCCAACCCTGACAGGGTTTCCACAGATACGCAGTATTTT	CANPDRVSTDTQYF
TRBD2	.	TRBV4-1	TRBJ2-3	TGCGCCAGCAGCCAAGCAGCGGGGGTGACAGATACGCAGTATTTT	CASSQAAGVTDTQYF
.	.	TRBV3-1/TRBV3-2	TRBJ1-6	TGTGCCAGCAGCCAGGTCAGGGGTGATTCACCCCTCCACTTT	CASSQVRGDSPLHF
.	.	TRBV19	TRBJ2-2	TGTGCCAGTAGTATAGCAGGGGCACACACCGGGGAGCTGTTTTTT	CASSIAGAHTGELFF
.	.	TRBV3-1/TRBV3-2	TRBJ2-7	TGTGCCAGCAAGCCGGCGGGGGCCAACTCCTACGAGCAGTGCTTC	CASKPAGANSYEQCF
.	.	TRBV15	TRBJ1-3	TGTGCCACCAGCAGAGATACTCAGGAAGGAAACACCATATATTTT	CATSRDTQEGNTIYF
TRBD2	.	TRBV28	TRBJ2-7	TGTGCCAGCATCATGGGGGGGTCCCCTAACGAGCAGTACTTC	CASIMGGSPNEQYF
.	.	TRBV19	TRBJ1-2	TGTGCCAGTAGTGGCCGCCTCTATGGCTACACCTTC	CASSGRLYGYTF
TRBD1	.	TRBV5-8	TRBJ1-4	TGTGCCAGCAGCCCTCGGGGACAGGGTGATGAAAAACTGTTTTTT	CASSPRGQGDEKLFF
.	.	TRBV20-1	TRBJ1-1	TGCAGTGCTAGCATTCCCGCAGGGGCTTTCTTT	CSASIPAGAFF
TRBD2	.	TRBV11-3	TRBJ2-7	TGTGCCAGCAGTTCCGGACTAGCGGGTCCCCGCGAGCAGTACTTC	CASSSGLAGPREQYF